The T cell receptor beta chain under discussion was sequenced for a study of T-cell memory formation after mild COVID-19. Broader study findings: SARS-CoV-2 specificity of second-wave clones peaking day 37 was unconfirmed.

Germline V CDR1 and CDR2: KGHSH, LQKENI. V dropped 4 bases and J dropped 4 bases, with 10 bases sitting between them. There are 13 residues in the CDR3. TCRdb reprocessed the 5' RACE reads via MiXCR and lists one record per CDR3 protein. This table holds some 600,000 distinct CDR3 sequences, 17% found once. As concerns this clonotype: The target antigen is unknown.

The receptor was derived from an adult woman who had mild COVID-19 (a few samples of this study predate the infection). Cell type and time point are not known. The chain joins TRBV18 to TRBJ2-5; D is ambiguous. Sequences were obtained from PBMCs or a T cell subset sorted from them (not recorded which). The CDR3 DNA reads as TGTGCCAGCTCACGGGATCCTGGAGAGACCCAGTACTTC. Translation: CASSRDPGETQYF.